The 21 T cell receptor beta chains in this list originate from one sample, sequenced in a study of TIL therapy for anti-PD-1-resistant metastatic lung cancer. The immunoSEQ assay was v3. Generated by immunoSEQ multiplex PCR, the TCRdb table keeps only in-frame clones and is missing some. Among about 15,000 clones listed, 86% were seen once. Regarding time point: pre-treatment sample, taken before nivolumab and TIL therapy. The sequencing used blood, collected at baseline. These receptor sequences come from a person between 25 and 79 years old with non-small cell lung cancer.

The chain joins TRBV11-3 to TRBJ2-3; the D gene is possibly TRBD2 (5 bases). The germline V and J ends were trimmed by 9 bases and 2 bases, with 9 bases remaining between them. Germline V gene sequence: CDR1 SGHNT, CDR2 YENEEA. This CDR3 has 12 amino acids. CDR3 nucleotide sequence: TGTGCCAGTAACGGGATCACAGATACGCAGTATTTT. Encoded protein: CASNGITDTQYF.

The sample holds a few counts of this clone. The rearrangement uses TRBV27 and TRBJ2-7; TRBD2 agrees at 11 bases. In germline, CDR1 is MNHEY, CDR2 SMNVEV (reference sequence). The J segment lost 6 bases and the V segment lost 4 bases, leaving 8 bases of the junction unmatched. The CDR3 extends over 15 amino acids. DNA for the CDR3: TGTGCCAGCAGTTCAACTAGCGGGGGTTCGCTCGAGCAGTACTTC. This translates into CASSSTSGGSLEQYF.

For the CDR3, the DNA is TGTGCCAGCAGCTACAGGGCAACTAATGAAAAACTGTTTTTT. Translated: CASSYRATNEKLFF. V usage is TRBV7-9 and J usage is TRBJ1-4; perhaps TRBD1 as D (6 bases). The germline V gene encodes CDR1 SEHNR and CDR2 FQNEAQ (reference sequence). Trimming took 4 bases from V and 0 from J, leaving 6 bases between them. The CDR3 consists of 14 residues.

The CDR3 nucleotides are TGTGCCAGCAGCCTCAATCAGCCCCAGCATTTT. Its protein is CASSLNQPQHF. The rearrangement uses TRBV2 and TRBJ1-5, with D unresolved. V gave up 6 bases and J gave up 3 bases, with 3 bases separating them. The germline V gene has CDR1 SNHLY and CDR2 FYNNEI. The CDR3 has 11 amino acids.

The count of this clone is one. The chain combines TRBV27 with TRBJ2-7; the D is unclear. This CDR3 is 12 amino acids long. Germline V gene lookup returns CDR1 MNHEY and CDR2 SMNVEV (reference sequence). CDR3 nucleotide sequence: TGTGCCAGCAGTTCGAACGAGCCTCCAAGGGACGTC. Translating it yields CASSSNEPPRDV.

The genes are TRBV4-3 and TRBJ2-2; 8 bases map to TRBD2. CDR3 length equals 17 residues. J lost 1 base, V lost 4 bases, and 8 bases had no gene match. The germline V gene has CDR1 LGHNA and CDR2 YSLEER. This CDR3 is CASSPSRGGRNTGELFF. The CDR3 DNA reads TGCGCCAGCAGCCCTTCCCGCGGGGGGAGGAACACCGGGGAGCTGTTTTTT.

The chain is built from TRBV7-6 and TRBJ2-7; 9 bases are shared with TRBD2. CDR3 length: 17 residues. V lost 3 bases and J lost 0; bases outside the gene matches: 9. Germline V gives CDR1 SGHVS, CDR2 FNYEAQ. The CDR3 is CASSLASRGGRSYEQYF. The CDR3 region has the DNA TGTGCCAGCAGCTTGGCTTCGCGGGGGGGCCGCTCCTACGAGCAGTACTTC.

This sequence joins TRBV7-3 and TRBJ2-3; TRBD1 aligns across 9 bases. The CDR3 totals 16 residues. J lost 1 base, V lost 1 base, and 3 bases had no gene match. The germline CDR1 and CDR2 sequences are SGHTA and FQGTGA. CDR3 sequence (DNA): TGTGCCAGCAGCTTAAGGGGACAGGGCGGCACAGATACGCAGTATTTT. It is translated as CASSLRGQGGTDTQYF. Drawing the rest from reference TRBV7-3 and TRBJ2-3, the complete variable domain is GAGVSQTPSNKVTEKGKYVELRCDPISGHTALYWYRQSLGQGPEFLIYFQGTGAADDSGLPNDRFFAVRPEGSVSTLKIQRTERGDSAVYLCASSLRGQGGTDTQYFGPGTRLTVL.

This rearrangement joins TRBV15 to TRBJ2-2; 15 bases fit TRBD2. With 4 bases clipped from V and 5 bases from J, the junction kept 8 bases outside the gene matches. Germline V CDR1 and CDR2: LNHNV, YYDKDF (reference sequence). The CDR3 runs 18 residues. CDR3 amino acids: CATSMGLAGGSRTGELFF. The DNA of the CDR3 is TGTGCCACCAGCATGGGACTAGCGGGGGGATCTAGGACCGGGGAGCTGTTTTTT.

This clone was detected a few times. CDR3 sequence reads: CASSFQGLGSYGYTF. The CDR3 DNA sequence: TGTGCCAGCAGTTTTCAGGGACTCGGTAGCTATGGCTACACCTTC. This chain uses TRBV27 with TRBJ1-2; a weak D match, TRBD1 (5 bases). V was trimmed by 3 bases and J by 4 bases, leaving 15 bases between them. CDR3 length: 15 residues. Germline CDR1 reads MNHEY; CDR2 reads SMNVEV (reference sequence).

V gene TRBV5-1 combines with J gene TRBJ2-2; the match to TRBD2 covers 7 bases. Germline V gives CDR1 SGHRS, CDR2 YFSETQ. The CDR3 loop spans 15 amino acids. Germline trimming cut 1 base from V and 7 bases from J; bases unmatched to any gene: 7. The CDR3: CASSLWTSEIGELFF. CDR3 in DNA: TGCGCCAGCAGCTTGTGGACTAGTGAGATCGGGGAGCTGTTTTTT.

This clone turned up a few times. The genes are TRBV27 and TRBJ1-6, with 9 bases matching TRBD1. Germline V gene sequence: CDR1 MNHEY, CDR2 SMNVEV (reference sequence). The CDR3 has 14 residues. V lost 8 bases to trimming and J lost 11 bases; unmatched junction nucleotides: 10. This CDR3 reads CASAVGTGFAPLHF. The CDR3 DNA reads TGTGCCAGCGCTGTGGGGACAGGGTTTGCACCCCTCCACTTT.

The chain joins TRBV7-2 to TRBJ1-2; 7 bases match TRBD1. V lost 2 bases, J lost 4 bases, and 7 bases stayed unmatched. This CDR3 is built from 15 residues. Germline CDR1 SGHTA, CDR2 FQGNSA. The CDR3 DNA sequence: TGTGCCAGCAGCTTAATTCAGGACAGGAGCTATGGCTACACCTTC. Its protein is CASSLIQDRSYGYTF. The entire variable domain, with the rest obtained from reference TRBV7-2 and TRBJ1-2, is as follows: GAGVSQSPSNKVTEKGKDVELRCDPISGHTALYWYRQSLGQGLEFLIYFQGNSAPDKSGLPSDRFSAERTGGSVSTLTIQRTQQEDSAVYLCASSLIQDRSYGYTFGSGTRLTVV.

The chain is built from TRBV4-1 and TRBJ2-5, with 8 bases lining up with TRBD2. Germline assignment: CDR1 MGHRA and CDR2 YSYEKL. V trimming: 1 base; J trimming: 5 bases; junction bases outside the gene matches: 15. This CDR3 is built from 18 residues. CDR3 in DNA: TGCGCCAGCAGCCAAGGGACACTAGCGGATCGGTCGCTGGAGACCCAGTACTTC. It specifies CASSQGTLADRSLETQYF.

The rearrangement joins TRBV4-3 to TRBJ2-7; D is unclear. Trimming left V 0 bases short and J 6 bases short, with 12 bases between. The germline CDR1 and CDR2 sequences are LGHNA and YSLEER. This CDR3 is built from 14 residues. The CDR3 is CASSQDYLGSEQYF. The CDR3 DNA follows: TGCGCCAGCAGCCAAGATTATCTAGGGTCCGAGCAGTACTTC.

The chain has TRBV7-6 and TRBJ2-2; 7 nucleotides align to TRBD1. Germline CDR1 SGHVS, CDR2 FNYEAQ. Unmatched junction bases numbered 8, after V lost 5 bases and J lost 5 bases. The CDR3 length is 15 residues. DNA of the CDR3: TGTGCCAGCAGCCCCGACAGGGTTCGAACCGGGGAGCTGTTTTTT. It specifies CASSPDRVRTGELFF.

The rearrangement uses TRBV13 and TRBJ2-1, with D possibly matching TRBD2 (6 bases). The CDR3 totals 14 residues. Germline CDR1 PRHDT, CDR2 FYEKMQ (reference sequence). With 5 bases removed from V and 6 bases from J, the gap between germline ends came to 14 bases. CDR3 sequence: CASSGGAGRNEQFF. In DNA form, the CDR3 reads TGTGCCAGCAGCGGCGGGGCGGGACGCAATGAGCAGTTCTTC.

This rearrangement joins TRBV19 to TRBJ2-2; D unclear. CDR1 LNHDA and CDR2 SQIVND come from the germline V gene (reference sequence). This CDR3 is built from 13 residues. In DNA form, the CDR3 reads TGTGCTAGTGGAGACACGAACACCGGGGAGCTGTTTTTT. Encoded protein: CASGDTNTGELFF. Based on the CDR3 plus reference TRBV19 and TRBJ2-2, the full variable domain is DGGITQSPKYLFRKEGQNVTLSCEQNLNHDAMYWYRQDPGQGLRLIYYSQIVNDFQKGDIAEGYSVSREKKESFPLTVTSAQKNPTAFYLCASGDTNTGELFFGEGSRLTVL.

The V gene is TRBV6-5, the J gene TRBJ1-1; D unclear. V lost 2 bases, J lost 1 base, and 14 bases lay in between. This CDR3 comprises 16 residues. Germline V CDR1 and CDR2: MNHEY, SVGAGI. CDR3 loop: CASSYGPGRWNTEAFF. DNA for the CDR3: TGTGCCAGCAGTTACGGGCCCGGCAGGTGGAACACTGAAGCTTTCTTT.

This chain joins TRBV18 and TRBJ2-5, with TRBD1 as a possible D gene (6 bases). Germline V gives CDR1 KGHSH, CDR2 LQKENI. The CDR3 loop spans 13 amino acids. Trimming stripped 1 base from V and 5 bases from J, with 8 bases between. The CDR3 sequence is CASSPRGRETQYF. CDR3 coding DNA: TGTGCCAGCTCACCACGGGGGCGCGAGACCCAGTACTTC.

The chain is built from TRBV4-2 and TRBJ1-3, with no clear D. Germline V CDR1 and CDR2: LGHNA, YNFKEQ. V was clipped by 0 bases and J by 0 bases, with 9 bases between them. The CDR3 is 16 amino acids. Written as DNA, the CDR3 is TGTGCCAGCAGCCAAGAGGCCCAAGGCTCTGGAAACACCATATATTTT. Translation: CASSQEAQGSGNTIYF.